This T cell receptor beta chain was identified during a study of shared clonotypes between healthy human individuals. Some clones are missing from TCRdb's copy, which holds only in-frame ones; the method was immunoSEQ multiplex PCR. The table shows 2,500,000 or so clones, with 90% to 95% occurring only once. V was shortened by 7 bases and J by 8 bases, with 14 bases between the two germline ends. Germline CDR1 SNHLY, CDR2 FYNNEI. The CDR3 extends over 13 amino acids. Details on this clone: Its antigen is as yet unknown.

Notes on the study in general: Roughly 4.7% was the fraction of naive CD4 clonotypes found shared across a handful of donors.

Source material: naive CD4+ T cells from PBMCs. As to subset: CD45RA+ positively selected. This rearrangement joins TRBV2 to TRBJ1-4; D remains ambiguous. The receptor was derived from a man aged 18 to 30 in good health. Some clones in this sample may be carry-over from other donors' samples. The CDR3 sequence is CASIGRCGEKLFF. Written as DNA, the CDR3 is TGTGCCAGCATAGGTAGGTGTGGGGAAAAACTGTTTTTT.